Listed below are T cell receptor beta chains from one sample, sequenced in a study of cytomegalovirus exposure and HLA in healthy donors. Sequencing used immunoSEQ multiplex PCR; TCRdb keeps in-frame clones, though not all of them. Among tens of thousands of clones listed, approximately 70% were seen once. The sequencing input was PBMCs. These receptors were collected from a man aged 30 to 45 in good health and CMV-seronegative. CDR3s include the opening cysteine and the closing phenylalanine or tryptophan. Clone size is stated in some rows and not others, as once, few, many or a class when expanded.

size | V | CDR3
- | TRBV2 | CASRTNRGGNTEAFF
- | TRBV5-6 | CASNSLLAGGPISTDTQYF
few | TRBV5-5 | CASSLLQLNTEAFF
once | TRBV5-6 | CASSGGLAGGWYF
- | TRBV30 | CAWSKGRDQPQHF
few | TRBV19 | CASSLGQGRIYEQYF
- | TRBV6-5 | CASSYSYDKEDTEAFF
few | TRBV19 | CASSNRGRGNTIYF
once | TRBV6-1 | CASYRAENTEAFF
- | TRBV4-3 | CASSQGGPLHF